The clone carrying this T cell receptor beta chain was recorded many times. Its target is not known. This entry is derived from a study of identical twins. Overall study findings and caveats: Abundant cord blood beta clonotypes carried fewer insertions; memory repertoires showed none. Excess sharing by twins proved weaker in beta out-of-frame sequences.

This CDR3 spans 15 amino acids. Trimming shortened V by 5 bases and J by 0 bases, and 14 bases separated the two germline ends. Unique molecular identifiers were in the cDNA, with template-switch universal primer binding. TCRdb itself ran the 5' RACE reads through MiXCR, one entry per CDR3 protein. The profile covers about 570,000 distinct CDR3 sequences, with approximately 9.6% appearing a single time and roughly 3.2% taken by the ten largest. These data also formed part of another study, on yellow fever vaccine responses in identical twins. From that report: Reportedly, twins' vaccine T cell responses looked partly convergent and partly personalized.

The chain is built from TRBV12-3 or TRBV12-4 and TRBJ2-7; D remains unclear. The sequenced sample was PBMCs. The TCR comes from a woman in her late teens or twenties in good health. The CDR3 region is CASSARTVISYEQYF. CDR3 sequence (DNA): TGTGCCAGCAGTGCAAGGACGGTTATCTCCTACGAGCAGTACTTC.